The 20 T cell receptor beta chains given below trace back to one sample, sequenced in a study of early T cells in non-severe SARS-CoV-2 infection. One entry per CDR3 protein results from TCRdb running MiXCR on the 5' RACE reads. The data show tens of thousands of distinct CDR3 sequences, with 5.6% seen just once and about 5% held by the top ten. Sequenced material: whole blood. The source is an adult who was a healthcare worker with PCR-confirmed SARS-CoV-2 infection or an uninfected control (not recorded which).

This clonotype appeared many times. This chain's CDR3 is CAGRRDSTDTQYF. The CDR3 bases are TGTGCCGGGCGCAGGGACAGCACAGATACGCAGTATTTT. This sequence joins TRBV6-2 or TRBV6-3 and TRBJ2-3; D could derive from TRBD1 or TRBD2 (5 bases each). From germline, CDR1 is MNHEY and CDR2 SVGEGT. CDR3 length: 13 residues. Trimming took 11 bases from V and 0 from J, leaving 12 bases between them.

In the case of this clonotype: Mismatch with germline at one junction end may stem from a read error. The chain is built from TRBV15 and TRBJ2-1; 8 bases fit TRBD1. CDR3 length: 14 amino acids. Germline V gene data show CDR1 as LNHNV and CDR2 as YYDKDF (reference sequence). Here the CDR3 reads CATSPTGAYNEQFF. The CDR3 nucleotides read TGTGCCACCAGCCCGACAGGGGCCTATAATGAGCAGTTCTTC. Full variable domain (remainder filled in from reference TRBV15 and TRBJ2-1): DAMVIQNPRYQVTQFGKPVTLSCSQTLNHNVMYWYQQKSSQAPKLLFHYYDKDFNNEADTPDNFQSRRPNTSFCFLDIRSPGLGDTAMYLCATSPTGAYNEQFFGPGTRLTVL.

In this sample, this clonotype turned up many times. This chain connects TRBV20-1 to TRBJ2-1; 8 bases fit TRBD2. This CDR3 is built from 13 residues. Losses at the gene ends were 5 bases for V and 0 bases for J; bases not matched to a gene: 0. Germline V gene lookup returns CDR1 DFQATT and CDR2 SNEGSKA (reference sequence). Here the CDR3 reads CSAGTSSYNEQFF. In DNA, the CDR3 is TGCAGTGCTGGGACTAGCTCCTACAATGAGCAGTTCTTC.

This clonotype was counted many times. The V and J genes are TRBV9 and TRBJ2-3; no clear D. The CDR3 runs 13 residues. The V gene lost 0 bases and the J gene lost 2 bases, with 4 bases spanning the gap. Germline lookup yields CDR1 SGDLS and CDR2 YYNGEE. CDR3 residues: CASSVDITDTQYF. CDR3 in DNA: TGTGCCAGCAGCGTAGACATCACAGATACGCAGTATTTT. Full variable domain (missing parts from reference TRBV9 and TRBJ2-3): DSGVTQTPKHLITATGQRVTLRCSPRSGDLSVYWYQQSLDQGLQFLIQYYNGEERAKGNILERFSAQQFPDLHSELNLSSLELGDSALYFCASSVDITDTQYFGPGTRLTVL.

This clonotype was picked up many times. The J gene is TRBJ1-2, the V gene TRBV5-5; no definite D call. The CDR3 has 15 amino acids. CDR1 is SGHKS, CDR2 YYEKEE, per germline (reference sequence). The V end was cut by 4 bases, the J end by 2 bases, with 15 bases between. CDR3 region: CASSRSELLNYGYTF. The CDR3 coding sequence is TGTGCCAGCAGCCGTTCGGAGCTTCTAAACTATGGCTACACCTTC.

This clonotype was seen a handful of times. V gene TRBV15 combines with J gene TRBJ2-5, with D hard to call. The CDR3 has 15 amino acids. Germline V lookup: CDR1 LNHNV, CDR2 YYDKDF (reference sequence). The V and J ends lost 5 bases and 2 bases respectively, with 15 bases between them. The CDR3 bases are TGTGCCACCAGCTCCCCTAGGGCACTGCAAGAGACCCAGTACTTC. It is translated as CATSSPRALQETQYF.

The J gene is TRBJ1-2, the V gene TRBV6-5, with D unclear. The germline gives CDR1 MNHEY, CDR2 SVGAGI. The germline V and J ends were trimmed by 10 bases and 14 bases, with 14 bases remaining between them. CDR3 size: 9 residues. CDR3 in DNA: TGTGCCACCACCTGCCAGTTGACCTTC. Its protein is CATTCQLTF.

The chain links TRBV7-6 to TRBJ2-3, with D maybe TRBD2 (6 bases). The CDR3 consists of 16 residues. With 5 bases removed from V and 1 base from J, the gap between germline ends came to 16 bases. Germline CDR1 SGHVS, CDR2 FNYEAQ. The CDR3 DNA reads TGTGCCAGCAGCCGAGGACTGGGAGGAGGCACAGATACGCAGTATTTT. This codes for CASSRGLGGGTDTQYF.

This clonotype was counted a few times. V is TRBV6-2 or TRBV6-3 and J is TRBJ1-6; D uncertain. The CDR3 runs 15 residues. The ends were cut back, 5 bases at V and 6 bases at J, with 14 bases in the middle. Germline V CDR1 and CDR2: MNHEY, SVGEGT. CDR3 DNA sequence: TGTGCCAGCAGTACTCCGGAGGGTGGTAATTCACCCCTCCACTTT. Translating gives CASSTPEGGNSPLHF.

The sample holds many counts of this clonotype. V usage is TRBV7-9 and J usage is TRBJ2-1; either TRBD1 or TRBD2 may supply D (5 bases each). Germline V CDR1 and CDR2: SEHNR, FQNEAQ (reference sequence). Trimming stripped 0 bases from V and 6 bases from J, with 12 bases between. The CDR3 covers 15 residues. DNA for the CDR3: TGTGCCAGCAGCTTAGCGGGGACCGCCCGCAATGAGCAGTTCTTC. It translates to CASSLAGTARNEQFF.

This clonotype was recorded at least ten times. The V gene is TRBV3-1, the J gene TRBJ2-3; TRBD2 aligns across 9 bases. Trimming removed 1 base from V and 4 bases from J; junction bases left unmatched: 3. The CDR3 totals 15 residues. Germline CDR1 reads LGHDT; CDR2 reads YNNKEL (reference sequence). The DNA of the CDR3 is TGTGCCAGCAGCCAAGTAGCGGGAGTGCCAGATACGCAGTATTTT. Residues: CASSQVAGVPDTQYF.

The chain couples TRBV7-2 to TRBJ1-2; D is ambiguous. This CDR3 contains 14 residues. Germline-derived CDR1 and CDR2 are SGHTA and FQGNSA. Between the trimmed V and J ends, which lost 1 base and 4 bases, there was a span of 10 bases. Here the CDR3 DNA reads TGTGCCAGCAGCTTAGTTGGCGTTACCTATGGCTACACCTTC. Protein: CASSLVGVTYGYTF.

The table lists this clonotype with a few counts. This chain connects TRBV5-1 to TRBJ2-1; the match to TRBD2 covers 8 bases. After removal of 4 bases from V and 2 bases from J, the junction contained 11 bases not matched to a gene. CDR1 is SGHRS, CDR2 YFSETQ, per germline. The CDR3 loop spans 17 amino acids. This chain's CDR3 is CASSITSGYSTYNEQFF. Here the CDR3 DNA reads TGCGCCAGCAGCATAACTAGCGGCTATTCGACCTACAATGAGCAGTTCTTC.

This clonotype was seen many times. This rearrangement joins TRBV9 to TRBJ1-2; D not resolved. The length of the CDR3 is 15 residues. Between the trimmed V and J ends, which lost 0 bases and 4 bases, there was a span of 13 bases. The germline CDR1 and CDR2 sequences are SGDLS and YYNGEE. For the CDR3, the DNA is TGTGCCAGCAGCGTAGCTCCGGACCCGAGCTATGGCTACACCTTC. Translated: CASSVAPDPSYGYTF. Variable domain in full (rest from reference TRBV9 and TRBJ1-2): DSGVTQTPKHLITATGQRVTLRCSPRSGDLSVYWYQQSLDQGLQFLIQYYNGEERAKGNILERFSAQQFPDLHSELNLSSLELGDSALYFCASSVAPDPSYGYTFGSGTRLTVV.

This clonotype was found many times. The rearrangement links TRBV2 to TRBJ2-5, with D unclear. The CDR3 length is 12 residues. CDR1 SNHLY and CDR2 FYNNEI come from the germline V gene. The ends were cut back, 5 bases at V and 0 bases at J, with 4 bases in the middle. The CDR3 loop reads CASSNDQETQYF. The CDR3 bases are TGTGCCAGCAGTAATGACCAAGAGACCCAGTACTTC.

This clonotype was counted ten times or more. CDR3 sequence (DNA): TGTGCCAGCAGCTCCCGGACTAGCGCTTACTACGAGCAGTACTTC. It specifies CASSSRTSAYYEQYF. The chain combines TRBV14 with TRBJ2-7, with 9 bases that match TRBD2. CDR1 and CDR2 (germline): SGHDN, FVKESK. Losses at the gene ends were 5 bases for V and 3 bases for J; bases not matched to a gene: 8. This CDR3 is built from 15 residues.

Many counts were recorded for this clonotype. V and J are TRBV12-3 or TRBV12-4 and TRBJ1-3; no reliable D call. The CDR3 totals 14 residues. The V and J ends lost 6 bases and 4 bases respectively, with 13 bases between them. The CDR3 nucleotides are TGTGCCAGCAGCTCCCGTTCACTCGGAAACACCATATATTTT. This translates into CASSSRSLGNTIYF.

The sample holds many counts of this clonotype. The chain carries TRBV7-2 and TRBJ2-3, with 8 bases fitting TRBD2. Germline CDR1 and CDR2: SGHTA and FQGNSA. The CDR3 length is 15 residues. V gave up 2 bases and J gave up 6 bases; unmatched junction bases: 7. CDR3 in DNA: TGTGCCAGCAGCTTAACTAGCGGCTTCGGGGATACGCAGTATTTT. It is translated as CASSLTSGFGDTQYF.

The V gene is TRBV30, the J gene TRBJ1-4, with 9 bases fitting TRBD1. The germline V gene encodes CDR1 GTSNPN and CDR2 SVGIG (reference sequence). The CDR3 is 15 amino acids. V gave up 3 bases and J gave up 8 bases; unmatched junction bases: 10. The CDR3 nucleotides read TGTGCCTGGAGGCCAACAGGGGGCATCAGGGAAAAACTGTTTTTT. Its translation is CAWRPTGGIREKLFF.

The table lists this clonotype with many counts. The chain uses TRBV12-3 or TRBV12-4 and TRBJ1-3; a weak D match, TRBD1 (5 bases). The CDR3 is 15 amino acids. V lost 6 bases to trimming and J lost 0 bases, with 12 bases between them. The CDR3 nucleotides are TGTGCCAGCAGCCTAGACAGTTTCTCTGGAAACACCATATATTTT. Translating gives CASSLDSFSGNTIYF.